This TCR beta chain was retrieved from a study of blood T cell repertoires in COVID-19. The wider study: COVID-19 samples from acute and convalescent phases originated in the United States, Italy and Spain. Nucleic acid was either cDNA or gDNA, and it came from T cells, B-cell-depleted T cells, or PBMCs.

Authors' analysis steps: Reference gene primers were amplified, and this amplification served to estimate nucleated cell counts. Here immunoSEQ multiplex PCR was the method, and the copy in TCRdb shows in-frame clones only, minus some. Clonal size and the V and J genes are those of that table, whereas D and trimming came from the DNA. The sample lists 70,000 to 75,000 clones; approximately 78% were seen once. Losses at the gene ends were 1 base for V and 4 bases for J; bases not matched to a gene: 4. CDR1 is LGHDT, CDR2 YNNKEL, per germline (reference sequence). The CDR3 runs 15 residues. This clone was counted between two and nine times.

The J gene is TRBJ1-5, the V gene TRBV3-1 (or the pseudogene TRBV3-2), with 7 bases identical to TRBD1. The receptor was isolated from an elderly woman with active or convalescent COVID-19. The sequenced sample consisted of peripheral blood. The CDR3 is CASSQGQQGNQPQHF. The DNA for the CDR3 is TGTGCCAGCAGCCAAGGGCAACAGGGGAATCAGCCCCAGCATTTT.